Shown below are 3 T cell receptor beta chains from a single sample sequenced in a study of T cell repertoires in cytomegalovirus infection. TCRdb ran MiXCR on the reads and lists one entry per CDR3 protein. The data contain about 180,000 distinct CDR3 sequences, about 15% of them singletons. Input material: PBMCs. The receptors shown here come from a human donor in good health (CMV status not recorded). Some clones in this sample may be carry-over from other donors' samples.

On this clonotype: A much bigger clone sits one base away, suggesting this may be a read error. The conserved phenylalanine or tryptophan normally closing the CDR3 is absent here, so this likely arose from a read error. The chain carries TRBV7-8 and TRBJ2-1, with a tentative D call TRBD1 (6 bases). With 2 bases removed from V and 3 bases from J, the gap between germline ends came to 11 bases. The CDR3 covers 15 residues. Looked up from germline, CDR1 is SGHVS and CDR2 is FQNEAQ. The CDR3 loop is CASSLRAGDYNEQFS. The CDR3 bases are TGTGCCAGCAGCTTACGGGCAGGGGACTACAATGAGCAGTTCTCC.

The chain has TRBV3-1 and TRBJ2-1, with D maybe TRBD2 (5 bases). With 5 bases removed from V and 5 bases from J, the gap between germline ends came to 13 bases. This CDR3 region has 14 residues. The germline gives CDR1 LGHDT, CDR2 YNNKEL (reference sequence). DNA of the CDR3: TGTGCCAGCAGCTCCGGGAAACGGGACAATGAGCAGTTCTTC. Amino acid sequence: CASSSGKRDNEQFF.

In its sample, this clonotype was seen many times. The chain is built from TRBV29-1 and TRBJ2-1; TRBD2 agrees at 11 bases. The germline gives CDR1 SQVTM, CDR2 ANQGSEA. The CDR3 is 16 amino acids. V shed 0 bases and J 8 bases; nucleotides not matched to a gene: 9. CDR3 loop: CSVEDLRLAGGYEQFF. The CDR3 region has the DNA TGCAGCGTTGAAGATCTAAGGCTAGCGGGAGGCTATGAGCAGTTCTTC.